The 4 T cell receptor beta chains in this list originate from one sample, sequenced in a study of blood T cells in healthy people across ages. Sample-barcoded 5' priming and a J-beta primer mix drove a second PCR of roughly 6 to 12 cycles. TCRdb re-called the 5' RACE reads with MiXCR, one entry per CDR3 protein. This sample has about 670,000 distinct CDR3 sequences, with approximately 40% found just once. Specimen: blood. Receptors originate from a man older than 75 in good health.

V and J are TRBV7-2 and TRBJ2-5; D might be TRBD1 or TRBD2, each matching 6 bases. V was clipped by 5 bases and J by 3 bases, with 13 bases between them. Germline CDR1 and CDR2: SGHTA and FQGNSA. This CDR3 region has 14 residues. The CDR3 protein is CASSRGPLKETQYF. The CDR3, as DNA: TGTGCCAGCAGCCGGGGGCCACTTAAAGAGACCCAGTACTTC.

The chain recombines TRBV5-1 with TRBJ2-5; D unclear. The germline V gene has CDR1 SGHRS and CDR2 YFSETQ. Trimming took 3 bases from V and 0 from J, leaving 6 bases between them. The CDR3 spans 13 residues. CDR3 sequence: CASSWTDQETQYF. The CDR3 coding sequence is TGCGCCAGCAGCTGGACGGACCAAGAGACCCAGTACTTC.

This clonotype was counted only a few times. This sequence joins TRBV6-5 and TRBJ2-1; TRBD2 aligns across 12 bases. Germline CDR1 is MNHEY and CDR2 is SVGAGI. Germline trimming cut 6 bases from V and 15 bases from J; bases unmatched to any gene: 6. The CDR3 consists of 12 residues. In nucleotides, the CDR3 is TGTGCCAGCAGCCGCCTAGCGGGAGGGCTGTTCTTC. This translates into CASSRLAGGLFF.

The rearrangement uses TRBV30 and TRBJ1-2; 7 bases fit TRBD1. The J segment lost 2 bases and the V segment lost 1 base, leaving 1 base of the junction unmatched. CDR1 and CDR2 from the germline V gene are GTSNPN and SVGIG (reference sequence). The CDR3 totals 13 residues. The CDR3 DNA reads TGTGCCTGGAGTGGGGGACAGAACTATGGCTACACCTTC. This translates into CAWSGGQNYGYTF.